These 5 T cell receptor beta chains originate from one sample sequenced in a study of blood T cell repertoires in COVID-19. This table comes from immunoSEQ multiplex PCR, and its TCRdb copy is limited to in-frame clones, with some not included. Of a few hundred thousand clones listed, roughly four fifths are singletons. The sample taken for sequencing was PBMCs or T cells enriched from blood (not recorded which). The receptors were gathered from a woman aged 50 to 65 who had recovered from COVID-19.

This chain uses TRBV9 with TRBJ2-3; 8 bases are shared with TRBD1. Germline CDR1 reads SGDLS; CDR2 reads YYNGEE. The CDR3 runs 14 residues. V shed 2 bases and J 6 bases; nucleotides not matched to a gene: 5. CDR3 nucleotide sequence: TGTGCCAGCAGCGTTGAGTGGACAGGGGATACGCAGTATTTT. Residues: CASSVEWTGDTQYF.

The chain couples TRBV7-2 to TRBJ1-1; D gene unclear. Germline V lookup: CDR1 SGHTA, CDR2 FQGNSA. V gave up 5 bases and J gave up 8 bases, with 15 bases separating them. This CDR3 region has 13 residues. The CDR3, as DNA: TGTGCCAGCAGCCGAGAGGTCCGTAGCGAAGCTTTCTTT. Translating it yields CASSREVRSEAFF.

The chain has TRBV28 and TRBJ1-5; D is perhaps TRBD1 (5 bases). This CDR3 has 13 amino acids. V lost 8 bases to trimming and J lost 5 bases, with 13 bases between them. Germline lookup yields CDR1 MDHEN and CDR2 SYDVKM. Written as DNA, the CDR3 is TGTGCCAGCCAAGACAGAGACTATCAGCCCCAGCATTTT. It encodes CASQDRDYQPQHF.

The chain has TRBV7-9 and TRBJ1-1; tentative D call: TRBD1 (5 bases). V shed 1 base and J shed 5 bases, with 11 bases lying between them. Germline V gene data show CDR1 as SEHNR and CDR2 as FQNEAQ (reference sequence). The CDR3 sequence is 14 residues long. CDR3 protein: CASSLEWGDTEAFF. The CDR3 DNA follows: TGTGCCAGCAGCTTAGAATGGGGGGATACTGAAGCTTTCTTT. The entire variable domain, with the rest obtained from reference TRBV7-9 and TRBJ1-1, is as follows: DTGVSQNPRHKITKRGQNVTFRCDPISEHNRLYWYRQTLGQGPEFLTYFQNEAQLEKSRLLSDRFSAERPKGSFSTLEIQRTEQGDSAMYLCASSLEWGDTEAFFGQGTRLTVV.

This chain uses TRBV4-3 with TRBJ1-3; tentatively, D is TRBD1 (6 bases). The CDR3 has 17 residues. With 0 bases removed from V and 2 bases from J, the gap between germline ends came to 14 bases. Per germline, CDR1 LGHNA and CDR2 YSLEER. The CDR3 coding sequence is TGCGCCAGCAGCCAAGAGCCACAGGGTTACACTGGAAACACCATATATTTT. Protein sequence: CASSQEPQGYTGNTIYF.